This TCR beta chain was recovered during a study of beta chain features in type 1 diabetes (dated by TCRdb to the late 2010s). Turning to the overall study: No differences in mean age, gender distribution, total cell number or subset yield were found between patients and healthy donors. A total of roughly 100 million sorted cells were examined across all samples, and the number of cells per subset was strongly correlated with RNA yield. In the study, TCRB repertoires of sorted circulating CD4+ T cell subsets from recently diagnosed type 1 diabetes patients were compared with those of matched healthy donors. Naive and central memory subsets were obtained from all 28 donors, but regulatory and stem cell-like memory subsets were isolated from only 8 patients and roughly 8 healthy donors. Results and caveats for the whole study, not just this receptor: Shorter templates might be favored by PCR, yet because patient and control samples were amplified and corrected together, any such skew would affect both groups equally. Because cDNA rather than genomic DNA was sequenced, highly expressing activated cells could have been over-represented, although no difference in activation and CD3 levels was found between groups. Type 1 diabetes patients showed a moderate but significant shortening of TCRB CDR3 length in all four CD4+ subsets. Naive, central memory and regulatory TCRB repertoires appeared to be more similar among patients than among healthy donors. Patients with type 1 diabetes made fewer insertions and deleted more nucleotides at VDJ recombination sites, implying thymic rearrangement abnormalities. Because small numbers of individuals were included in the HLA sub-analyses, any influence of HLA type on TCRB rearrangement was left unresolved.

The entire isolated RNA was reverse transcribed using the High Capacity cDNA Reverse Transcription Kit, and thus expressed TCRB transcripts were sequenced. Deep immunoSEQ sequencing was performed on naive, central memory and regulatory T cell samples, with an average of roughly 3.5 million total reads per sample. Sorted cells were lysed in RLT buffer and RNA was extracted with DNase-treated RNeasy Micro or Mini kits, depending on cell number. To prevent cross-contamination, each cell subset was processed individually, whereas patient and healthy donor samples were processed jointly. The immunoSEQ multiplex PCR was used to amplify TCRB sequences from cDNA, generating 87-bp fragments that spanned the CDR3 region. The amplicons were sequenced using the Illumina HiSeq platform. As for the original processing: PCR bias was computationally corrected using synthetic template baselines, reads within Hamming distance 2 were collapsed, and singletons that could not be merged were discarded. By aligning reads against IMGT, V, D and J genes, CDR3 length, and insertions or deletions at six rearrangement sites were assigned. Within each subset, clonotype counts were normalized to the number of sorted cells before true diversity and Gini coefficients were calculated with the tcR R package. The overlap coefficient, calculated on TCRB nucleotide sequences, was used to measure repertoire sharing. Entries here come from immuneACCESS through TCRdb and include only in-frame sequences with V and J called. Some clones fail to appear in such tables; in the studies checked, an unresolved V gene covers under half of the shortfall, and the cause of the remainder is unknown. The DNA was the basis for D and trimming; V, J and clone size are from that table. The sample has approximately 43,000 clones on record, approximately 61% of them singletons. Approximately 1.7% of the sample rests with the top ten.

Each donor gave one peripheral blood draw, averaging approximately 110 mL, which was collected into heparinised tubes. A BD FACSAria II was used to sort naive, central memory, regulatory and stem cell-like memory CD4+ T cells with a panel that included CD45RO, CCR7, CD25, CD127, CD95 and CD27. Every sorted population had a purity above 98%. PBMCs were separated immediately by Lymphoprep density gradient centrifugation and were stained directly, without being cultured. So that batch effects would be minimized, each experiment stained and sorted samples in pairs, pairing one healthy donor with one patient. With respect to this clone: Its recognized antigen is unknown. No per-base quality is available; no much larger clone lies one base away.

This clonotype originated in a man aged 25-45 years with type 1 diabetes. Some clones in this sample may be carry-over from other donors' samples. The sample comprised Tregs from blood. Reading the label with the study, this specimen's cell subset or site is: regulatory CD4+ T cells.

The CDR3 loop reads CASKAEAAGNQPQHF. DNA sequence: TGTGCCAGTAAGGCTGAGGCAGCAGGGAATCAGCCCCAGCATTTT. This sequence uses TRBV19 and TRBJ1-5, with TRBD1 perhaps the D gene, on 5 matching bases. Taken from cysteine to phenylalanine, the CDR3 has 15 residues. Solely the CDR3 DNA is kept, with 45 bases framed from the first base. Taken from the germline V gene (reference sequence), the CDR1 and CDR2 loops are LNHDA and SQIVND. Trimming takes 7 bases from V and 4 bases from J, and the germline ends sit 17 bases apart.